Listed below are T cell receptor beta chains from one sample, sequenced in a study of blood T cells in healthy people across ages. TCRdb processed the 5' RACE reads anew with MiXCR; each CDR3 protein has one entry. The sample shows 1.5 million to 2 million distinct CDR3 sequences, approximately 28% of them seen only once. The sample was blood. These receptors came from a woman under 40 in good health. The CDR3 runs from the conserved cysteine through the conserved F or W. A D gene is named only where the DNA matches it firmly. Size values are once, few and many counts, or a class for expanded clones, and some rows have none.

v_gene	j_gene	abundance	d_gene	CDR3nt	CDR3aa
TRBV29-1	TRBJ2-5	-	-	TGCAGCGTTGCGGTATCGCAAGAGACCCAGTACTTC	CSVAVSQETQYF
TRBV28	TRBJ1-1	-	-	TGTGCCAGCGTCATAAAGCTCAGGAACACTGAAGCTTTCTTT	CASVIKLRNTEAFF
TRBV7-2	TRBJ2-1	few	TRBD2	TGTGCCAGCAGCCCGACTAGCACGAAACAGTTCTTC	CASSPTSTKQFF
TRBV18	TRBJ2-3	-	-	TGTGTCAGCTCACGCGGCGAGGGAGAAGCAGATACGCAGTATTTT	CVSSRGEGEADTQYF
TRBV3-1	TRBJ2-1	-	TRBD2	TGTGCCAGCAGCCAGGGGACTAGCGAGGTCGATGAGCAGTTCTTC	CASSQGTSEVDEQFF
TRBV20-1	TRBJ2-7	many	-	TGCAGTGCTCCCTTAACTGGACCGGGGGAGCAGTACTTC	CSAPLTGPGEQYF
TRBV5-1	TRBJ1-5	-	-	TGCGCCAGCAGCTTGGATTGGACAGCCAATCAGCCCCAGCATTTT	CASSLDWTANQPQHF
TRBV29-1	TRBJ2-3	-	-	TGCAGCGTTGAAGCAGCCTACGCAGATACGCAGTATTTT	CSVEAAYADTQYF
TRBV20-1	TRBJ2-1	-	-	TGCAGTGCTTACTCGGGAGTAGAGCAGTTCTTC	CSAYSGVEQFF
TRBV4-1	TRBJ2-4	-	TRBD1	TGCGCCAGCAGCAAAACCGGGACAGGGGACAAAAACATTCAGTACTTC	CASSKTGTGDKNIQYF
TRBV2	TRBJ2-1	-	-	TGTGCCAGCAGTAGGGCCCGGGACACACCCTACAATGAGCAGTTCTTC	CASSRARDTPYNEQFF
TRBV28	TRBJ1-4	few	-	TGTGCCAGCAAAACTGGGTCTTATTCAGCGAATGAAAAACTGTTTTTT	CASKTGSYSANEKLFF
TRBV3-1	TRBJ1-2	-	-	TGTGCCAGCAGTCAGACATCCTTTGGCTACACCTTC	CASSQTSFGYTF
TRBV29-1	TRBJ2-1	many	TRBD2	TGCAGCGCTAAGACTAGCGGGAGGGGTAGCTCCTACAATGAGCAGTTCTTC	CSAKTSGRGSSYNEQFF
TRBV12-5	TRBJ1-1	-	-	TGTGCTAGTGGTTCACAGGGTTTGAGGACTTTCTTT	CASGSQGLRTFF
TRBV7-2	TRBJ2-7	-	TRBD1	TGTGCCAGCTCGTCCGGGACAGGTATCCACGAGCAGTACTTC	CASSSGTGIHEQYF
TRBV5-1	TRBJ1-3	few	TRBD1	TGCGCCAGCAGCTTGAGCACAGGGGGTGGAAACACCATATATTTT	CASSLSTGGGNTIYF
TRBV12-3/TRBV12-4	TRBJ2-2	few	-	TGTGCCAGCAGTCCCGACAGAGGGGAGCTGTTTTTT	CASSPDRGELFF
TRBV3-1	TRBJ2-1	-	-	TGTGCCAGCAGCCAAGGGGTTGCGGGACCTTCCTACAATGAGCAGTTCTTC	CASSQGVAGPSYNEQFF
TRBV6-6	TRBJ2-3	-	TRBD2	TGTGCCAGCAGTTATACTAGCGGATCTTGGGGGCAGTATTTT	CASSYTSGSWGQYF
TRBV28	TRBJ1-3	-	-	TGTGCCAGCAGTTATCGCTCTGGAAACACCATATATTTT	CASSYRSGNTIYF
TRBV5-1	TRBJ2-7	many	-	TGCGCCAGCAGCGTAGGCCCGACCCAAAACTACGAGCAGTACTTC	CASSVGPTQNYEQYF
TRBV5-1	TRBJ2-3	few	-	TGCGCCAGCAGTCCTCGCGGAGTATTGGATACGCAGTATTTT	CASSPRGVLDTQYF
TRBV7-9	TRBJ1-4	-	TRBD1	TGTGCCAGCAGCCCCCGGGACAGACTACAAACTAATGAAAAACTGTTTTTT	CASSPRDRLQTNEKLFF